This T cell receptor beta chain was sequenced for a study of control samples from healthy donors and cancer patients. Libraries were prepared by immunoSEQ multiplex PCR; TCRdb keeps only in-frame clonotypes and omits some of them. Of 70,000 to 75,000 clones detected, around nine tenths appear once; the ten largest clones hold around 19%. V lost 6 bases to trimming and J lost 2 bases, with 10 bases between them. The CDR3 has 13 residues. Sequenced sample: PBMCs. The J gene is TRBJ1-1, the V gene TRBV12-3 or TRBV12-4; D is unclear. The sequence was obtained from a man between 60 and 70 years old with lung cancer. CDR3 region: CASRERDNTEAFF. CDR3 DNA sequence: TGTGCCAGCAGGGAGAGGGATAACACTGAAGCTTTCTTT.